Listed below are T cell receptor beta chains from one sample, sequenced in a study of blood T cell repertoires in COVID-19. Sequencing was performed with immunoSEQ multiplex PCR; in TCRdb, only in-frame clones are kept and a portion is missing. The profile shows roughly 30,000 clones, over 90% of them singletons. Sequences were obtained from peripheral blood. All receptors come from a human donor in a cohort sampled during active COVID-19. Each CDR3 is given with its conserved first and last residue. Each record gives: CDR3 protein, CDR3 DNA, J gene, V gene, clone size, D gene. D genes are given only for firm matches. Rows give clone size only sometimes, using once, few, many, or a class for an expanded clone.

CASSLGFGTGKGNEQFF	TGTGCCAGCAGCTTAGGATTCGGGACAGGGAAAGGGAATGAGCAGTTCTTC	TRBJ2-1	TRBV11-3	NA	TRBD1
CAISGGGRGGQTGELFF	TGTGCCATCAGTGGGGGCGGGAGAGGCGGTCAGACCGGGGAGCTGTTTTTT	TRBJ2-2	TRBV10-3	NA	TRBD2
CASSLRTEDEKLFF	TGTGCCAGCAGCCTTAGGACAGAGGATGAAAAACTGTTTTTT	TRBJ1-4	TRBV28	NA	NA
CASSLGGQGGLTSYNEQFF	TGTGCCAGCAGCTTAGGGGGACAGGGAGGGTTGACCTCCTACAATGAGCAGTTCTTC	TRBJ2-1	TRBV7-9	NA	TRBD1
CASSPIPGGQGYEQYF	TGTGCCAGCAGCCCTATACCGGGAGGACAGGGTTACGAGCAGTACTTC	TRBJ2-7	TRBV27	NA	NA
CASSPYRSYNEQFF	TGTGCCAGCAGCCCCTACCGCTCCTACAATGAGCAGTTCTTC	TRBJ2-1	TRBV5-6	NA	NA
CASSPPGANAYNEQFF	TGTGCCAGCAGCCCCCCCGGAGCGAACGCATACAATGAGCAGTTCTTC	TRBJ2-1	TRBV11-2	NA	NA
CASSSPAASGWNEQFF	TGCGCCAGCAGCTCACCCGCCGCGTCGGGTTGGAATGAGCAGTTCTTC	TRBJ2-1	TRBV5-1	NA	NA
CASSTPVSGNTIYF	TGTGCCAGCAGCACGCCGGTCTCTGGAAACACCATATATTTT	TRBJ1-3	TRBV13	NA	NA
CASSSHVGGPREF	TGCGCCAGCAGTTCCCACGTGGGGGGGCCCCGGGAGTTC	TRBJ2-7	TRBV10-1	NA	NA
CASRPGLAGQETQYF	TGTGCCAGCAGACCGGGACTAGCGGGACAAGAGACCCAGTACTTC	TRBJ2-5	TRBV6-6	NA	TRBD2
CASRSGSTGELFF	TGTGCCAGTAGGAGCGGGTCCACCGGGGAGCTGTTTTTT	TRBJ2-2	TRBV19	NA	NA
CASSIVTGTGGEGYTF	TGTGCCAGTAGTATCGTAACCGGGACAGGGGGCGAGGGCTACACCTTC	TRBJ1-2	TRBV19	NA	TRBD1
CASSQDRLAGVFTDTQYF	TGTGCCAGCAGCCAAGATCGGCTAGCGGGAGTGTTCACAGATACGCAGTATTTT	TRBJ2-3	TRBV3-1/TRBV3-2	NA	TRBD2
CASSLQGFGTEAFF	TGTGCCAGCAGCTTGCAGGGATTTGGAACTGAAGCTTTCTTT	TRBJ1-1	TRBV7-8	NA	NA
CATSRGGQYNEQFF	TGTGCCACCAGCAGGGGGGGACAGTACAATGAGCAGTTCTTC	TRBJ2-1	TRBV15	NA	NA
CASSQVGQGFYEQYF	TGTGCCAGCAGCCAAGTCGGGCAGGGATTCTACGAGCAGTACTTC	TRBJ2-7	TRBV14	once	NA
CASSYIRGPYEQYF	TGTGCCAGCAGTTACATCAGGGGGCCGTACGAGCAGTACTTC	TRBJ2-7	TRBV6-2/TRBV6-3	NA	TRBD1
CSADGDRYNEQFF	TGCAGCGCCGATGGGGACAGATACAATGAGCAGTTCTTC	TRBJ2-1	TRBV29-1	NA	TRBD1
CASSLDLMGGNTEAFF	TGTGCCAGCAGCTTGGACTTGATGGGGGGGAACACTGAAGCTTTCTTT	TRBJ1-1	TRBV5-5	NA	NA
CASSFSQGPYEQYF	TGCGCCAGCAGCTTTTCCCAGGGTCCCTACGAGCAGTACTTC	TRBJ2-7	TRBV5-1	NA	NA